This TCR beta chain was recovered during a study of T-cell reconstitution after alpha-beta-depleted transplantation in children. Study-level findings and limits: The origin of high day-60 TCRbeta diversity in some patients lay in surviving recipient T cells and thymic progenitors. It was reported that alpha-beta T cells came from several hundred expanded graft clones (about two months after transplant).

CDR1 and CDR2 (germline): KGHDR, SFDVKD. V was trimmed by 5 bases and J by 8 bases, leaving 6 bases between them. This CDR3 has 11 amino acids. This clonotype was observed at least ten times. Its target is not known. As it was prepared, the TCRbeta library received unique molecular identifiers. TCRdb analysed the PCR reads with MiXCR anew, one entry per CDR3 protein. Here the sample spans 200,000 to 250,000 distinct CDR3 sequences, 5.5% to 7% being singletons. The chain carries TRBV24-1 and TRBJ2-1; D unresolved. This TCR was sampled from a boy aged 2 to 9 with acute lymphoblastic leukemia, due to receive a stem cell transplant. Sequenced material: PBMCs, taken before TCRalphabeta/CD19-depleted stem cell transplant. The CDR3 protein is CATSGGYEQFF. The CDR3 nucleotides are TGTGCCACCAGTGGAGGTTATGAGCAGTTCTTC.